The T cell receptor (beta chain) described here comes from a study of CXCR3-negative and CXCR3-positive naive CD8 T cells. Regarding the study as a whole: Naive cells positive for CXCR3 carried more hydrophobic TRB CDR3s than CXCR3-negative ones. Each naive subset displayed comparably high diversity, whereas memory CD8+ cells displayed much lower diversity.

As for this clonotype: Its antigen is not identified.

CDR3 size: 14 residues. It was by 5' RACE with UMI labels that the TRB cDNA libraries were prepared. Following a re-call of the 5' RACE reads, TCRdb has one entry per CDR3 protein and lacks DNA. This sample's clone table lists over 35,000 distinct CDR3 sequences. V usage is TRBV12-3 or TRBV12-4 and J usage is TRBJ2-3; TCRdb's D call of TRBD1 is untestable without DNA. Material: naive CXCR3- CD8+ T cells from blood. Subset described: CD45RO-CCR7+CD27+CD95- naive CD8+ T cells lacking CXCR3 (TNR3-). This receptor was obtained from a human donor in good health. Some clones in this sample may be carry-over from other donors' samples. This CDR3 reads CASSLGREADTQYF.